Following are 12 T cell receptor beta chains from one sample sequenced in a study of molecular identifiers for immune sequencing clone quantification. In TCRdb, the PCR reads were re-called with MiXCR into one record per CDR3 protein. This sample has about 8,400 distinct CDR3 sequences; 35% occur once, and the top ten carry roughly 7.2%. Sequencing was performed on naive CD8+ T cells from blood, with Jurkat cell RNA spiked in. Stated subset: FACS-sorted CD8+CD4-CCR7+CD45RA+ naive T cells. The source is a human donor in good health. Some libraries in this study had Jurkat cell RNA spiked in.

Remarks on this clonotype: At one boundary the junction diverges from the germline segment, which might be a read error. The chain uses TRBV6-5 and TRBJ2-5, with 8 bases matching TRBD1. CDR3 length: 14 residues. Looked up from germline, CDR1 is MNHEY and CDR2 is SVGAGI. DNA for the CDR3: TGTGCCACCAGTGGCTGGGACAGGCAAGAGACCCAGTACTTC. Amino acid sequence: CATSGWDRQETQYF.

A word on this clonotype: It may be a read error: a sequence one base away is much more abundant. V and J are TRBV6-2 or TRBV6-3 and TRBJ2-1; 7 nucleotides agree with TRBD2. The germline gives CDR1 MNHEY, CDR2 SVGEGT. There are 16 residues in the CDR3. The CDR3 DNA reads as TGTGCCAGCAGTTACTCTCTAGCGGCCCGATACAAAGAGCAGTTCTTC. It encodes CASSYSLAARYKEQFF.

A few counts support this clonotype. V is TRBV15 and J is TRBJ2-1; D not resolved. The CDR3 loop spans 16 amino acids. CDR1 and CDR2 from the germline V gene are LNHNV and YYDKDF (reference sequence). V lost 0 bases to trimming and J lost 3 bases, with 12 bases between them. CDR3 amino acids: CATSRDWRLGYNEQFF. The CDR3, as DNA: TGTGCCACCAGCAGAGATTGGCGGCTAGGCTACAATGAGCAGTTCTTC.

A few counts support this clonotype. The chain links TRBV7-9 to TRBJ2-1; D gene uncertain. The CDR3 has 17 residues. The germline V and J ends were trimmed by 5 bases and 2 bases, with 19 bases remaining between them. CDR1 and CDR2 (germline): SEHNR, FQNEAQ (reference sequence). The DNA of the CDR3 is TGTGCCAGCAGCCCAATGGTGCCGGTCCCCACCTACAATGAGCAGTTCTTC. Its protein product is CASSPMVPVPTYNEQFF.

About this clonotype itself: The final CDR3 position lacks the conserved phenylalanine or tryptophan, pointing to a likely read error. The CDR3 here is CASSQDAAGGLEQYL. DNA of the CDR3: TGTGCCAGCAGCCAAGACGCGGCGGGAGGGCTCGAGCAGTACCTC. The J gene is TRBJ2-7, the V gene TRBV3-1; 9 bases match TRBD2. This CDR3 has 15 residues. Looked up from germline, CDR1 is LGHDT and CDR2 is YNNKEL (reference sequence). V dropped 0 bases and J dropped 6; count of bases not matched to a gene: 6.

As regards this clonotype: One end of the junction is discordant with germline, which a read error may explain. V and J are TRBV24-1 and TRBJ2-2, with 10 bases that match TRBD1. Germline loops: CDR1 KGHDR, CDR2 SFDVKD. The CDR3 loop spans 16 amino acids. The CDR3 DNA is TGTGCCTCCAGTGGGGCGGACAGGGGGAAGATCGGGGAGCAGTTATTT. It translates to CASSGADRGKIGEQLF.

In the case of this clonotype: The conserved closing phenylalanine or tryptophan is absent in this CDR3, likely reflecting a read error. The chain couples TRBV5-1 to TRBJ1-2; D is undetermined. Germline V gene data show CDR1 as SGHRS and CDR2 as YFSETQ. This CDR3 spans 16 amino acids. The V end lost 2 bases, the J end lost 4 bases, and 18 bases lay between the germline ends. CDR3 sequence: CASSFFFPQVTYGYTY. CDR3 DNA sequence: TGCGCCAGCAGCTTCTTTTTCCCACAAGTAACCTATGGCTACACCTAC.

The chain joins TRBV7-2 to TRBJ2-7; D is ambiguous. The CDR3 is 16 residues long. The ends were cut back, 5 bases at V and 1 base at J, with 18 bases in the middle. Germline V CDR1 and CDR2: SGHTA, FQGNSA. CDR3 sequence (DNA): TGTGCCAGCAGCCTCTCGACATACTCCTCTTCCTACGAGCAGTACTTC. Encoded protein: CASSLSTYSSSYEQYF.

This clonotype was seen a single time. The conserved phenylalanine or tryptophan is not found at the CDR3 terminus, so this likely reflects a read error. The chain uses TRBV15 and TRBJ1-5; weak D call: TRBD1 (6 bases). The CDR3 spans 15 residues. Germline-derived CDR1 and CDR2 are LNHNV and YYDKDF (reference sequence). Trimming shortened V by 0 bases and J by 6 bases, and 12 bases separated the two germline ends. The CDR3 reads CATSRDLGAGQPQHS. CDR3 nucleotide sequence: TGTGCCACCAGCAGAGATTTGGGGGCGGGTCAGCCCCAGCATTCT.

The genes are TRBV10-1 and TRBJ2-7; 12 bases are shared with TRBD2. Looked up from germline, CDR1 is WNHNN and CDR2 is SYGVQD (reference sequence). J lost 3 bases, V lost 5 bases, and 5 bases had no gene match. The CDR3 totals 15 residues. The CDR3 protein is CASSPSTSGSYEQYF. The CDR3 nucleotides read TGCGCCAGCAGTCCTTCGACTAGCGGGAGCTACGAGCAGTACTTC.

V gene TRBV28 combines with J gene TRBJ2-5, with TRBD2 matching over 11 bases. CDR1 is MDHEN, CDR2 SYDVKM, per germline. Trimming cost V 6 bases and J 7 bases; bases outside gene matches: 16. The CDR3 runs to 17 residues. The CDR3 bases are TGTGCCAGCAGCCTACAGCCGGGACTAGCGGCCTCCGGGACCCAGTACTTC. It specifies CASSLQPGLAASGTQYF.

The chain links TRBV5-4 to TRBJ2-4; no reliable D call. Trimming pared 4 bases from V and 2 bases from J, leaving 13 bases between. The CDR3 extends over 15 amino acids. CDR1 and CDR2 (germline): SGHNT, YYREEE (reference sequence). The CDR3 is CASSQDRTTKNIQYF. For the CDR3, the DNA is TGTGCCAGCAGCCAAGACCGCACGACCAAAAACATTCAGTACTTC.